Shown below are 13 T cell receptor beta chains from a single sample sequenced in a study of CD8+ T cells in alopecia areata. Treatment given: oral pan-JAK inhibitor, 5-10 mg twice daily. Extracted RNA was reverse transcribed, and the resulting cDNA served as sequencing template. Repertoires were generated with immunoSEQ multiplex PCR, while TCRdb's copy carries only in-frame clones and drops some. The data contain tens of thousands of clones, approximately 30% of them singletons. Here the sequenced sample was CD8+ T cells sorted from blood, taken at week 4, from a patient treated with tofacitinib. The source is a human donor with alopecia areata.

The chain has TRBV27 and TRBJ2-2; 8 positions agree with TRBD2. The V and J ends lost 0 bases and 4 bases, in that order; junction bases with no gene match: 4. This CDR3 has 16 amino acids. Germline-derived CDR1 and CDR2 are MNHEY and SMNVEV (reference sequence). The CDR3 sequence: CASSLSTGRATGELFF. CDR3 DNA sequence: TGTGCCAGCAGTTTATCGACCGGGAGGGCCACCGGGGAGCTGTTTTTT.

This clone was found a few times. The rearrangement joins TRBV9 to TRBJ1-2; D uncertain. Germline CDR1 is SGDLS and CDR2 is YYNGEE. The V end lost 4 bases, the J end lost 3 bases, and 4 bases lay between the germline ends. The CDR3 covers 11 residues. The CDR3 loop reads CASSSYYGYTF. In DNA form, the CDR3 reads TGTGCCAGCAGCTCATACTATGGCTACACCTTC.

This clone was observed a few times. This chain connects TRBV27 to TRBJ2-7; TRBD1 agrees at 8 bases. Germline V CDR1 and CDR2: MNHEY, SMNVEV (reference sequence). This CDR3 contains 14 residues. With 2 bases clipped from V and 6 bases from J, the junction kept 6 bases outside the gene matches. For the CDR3, the DNA is TGTGCCAGCAGTTTAGGACAGGGCGTATCCGAGCAGTACTTC. It is translated as CASSLGQGVSEQYF.

This clone was seen more than once but under ten times. The chain employs TRBV9 and TRBJ2-3; possible D gene TRBD2, 6 bases. V was shortened by 4 bases and J by 2 bases, with 14 bases between the two germline ends. Germline V CDR1 and CDR2: SGDLS, YYNGEE. The CDR3 is 15 amino acids. DNA of the CDR3: TGTGCCAGCAGCACCTGGGACTCCTCCACAGATACGCAGTATTTT. Amino acids: CASSTWDSSTDTQYF.

The rearrangement uses TRBV28 and TRBJ2-1; the D gene is possibly TRBD1 (5 bases). This CDR3 has 12 amino acids. Looked up from germline, CDR1 is MDHEN and CDR2 is SYDVKM. V was clipped by 5 bases and J by 6 bases, with 8 bases between them. CDR3: CASSPDSNEQFF. In nucleotides, the CDR3 is TGTGCCAGCAGTCCAGACAGCAATGAGCAGTTCTTC.

This rearrangement joins TRBV9 to TRBJ2-7; D is undetermined. This CDR3 comprises 14 residues. The germline V gene encodes CDR1 SGDLS and CDR2 YYNGEE. The germline V and J ends were trimmed by 5 bases and 6 bases, with 18 bases remaining between them. Here the CDR3 reads CASSSPGAELEQYF. The CDR3 DNA is TGTGCCAGCAGTTCCCCCGGAGCAGAACTCGAGCAGTACTTC.

V gene TRBV19 combines with J gene TRBJ2-1; TRBD2 matches 9 bases. Germline CDR1 LNHDA, CDR2 SQIVND (reference sequence). There are 17 residues in the CDR3. Trimming removed 1 base from V and 9 bases from J; junction bases left unmatched: 13. The CDR3 DNA is TGTGCCAGTAGTATAGCAGAACTAGCGGGTACCCTTGGTGAGCAGTTCTTC. It encodes CASSIAELAGTLGEQFF.

The rearrangement links TRBV2 to TRBJ2-4; a possible D gene is TRBD1 (6 bases). Germline lookup yields CDR1 SNHLY and CDR2 FYNNEI. V shed 10 bases and J shed 0 bases, with 22 bases lying between them. The CDR3 spans 17 residues. The CDR3 sequence is CATASPDRLLAKNIQYF. The CDR3 DNA follows: TGTGCCACAGCCTCCCCGGACAGACTCCTAGCCAAAAACATTCAGTACTTC.

This rearrangement joins TRBV13 to TRBJ2-1, with TRBD2 matching 9 bases. The CDR3 covers 16 residues. V dropped 5 bases and J dropped 2; count of bases not matched to a gene: 7. From germline, CDR1 is PRHDT and CDR2 FYEKMQ (reference sequence). The CDR3 region has the DNA TGTGCCAGCAGCCTTAGCGGGGGAGAAGCCTACAATGAGCAGTTCTTC. It codes for CASSLSGGEAYNEQFF.

This clone appeared a few times. The CDR3 is CSVEVGHRGNYEQYF. As DNA, the CDR3 is TGCAGCGTTGAAGTAGGTCACCGCGGGAACTACGAGCAGTACTTC. The chain uses TRBV29-1 and TRBJ2-7, with a weak D call TRBD2 (6 bases). Trimming cost V 1 base and J 3 bases, with 16 bases left between them. Germline V gene sequence: CDR1 SQVTM, CDR2 ANQGSEA. CDR3 length: 15 amino acids.

V gene TRBV15 combines with J gene TRBJ1-5; a possible D gene is TRBD1 (5 bases). The CDR3 is 15 amino acids. V was shortened by 0 bases and J by 3 bases, with 9 bases between the two germline ends. Germline values: CDR1 LNHNV, CDR2 YYDKDF (reference sequence). The DNA of the CDR3 is TGTGCCACCAGCAGAGATCGGACAAACAATCAGCCCCAGCATTTT. This sequence encodes CATSRDRTNNQPQHF.

This clone was detected only a few times. V is TRBV29-1 and J is TRBJ1-1, with 9 bases fitting TRBD1. Losses at the gene ends were 7 bases for V and 8 bases for J; bases not matched to a gene: 2. The CDR3 loop spans 10 amino acids. The germline V gene encodes CDR1 SQVTM and CDR2 ANQGSEA. The DNA for the CDR3 is TGCAGCGCTGGACAGGGGGAAGCTTTCTTT. Protein product: CSAGQGEAFF.

This clone was detected a few times. The chain recombines TRBV11-3 with TRBJ2-5; 7 bases agree with TRBD2. The V gene end was trimmed by 3 bases and the J gene end by 5 bases; junction bases not matched to a gene: 12. Per the germline V gene, CDR1 is SGHNT and CDR2 is YENEEA. This CDR3 is 16 amino acids long. This CDR3 reads CASSFRLASVGETQYF. As DNA, the CDR3 is TGTGCCAGCAGCTTCCGACTAGCCAGTGTTGGGGAGACCCAGTACTTC.